This TCR beta chain was retrieved from a study of shared clonotypes between healthy human individuals. Libraries were prepared by immunoSEQ multiplex PCR; TCRdb keeps only in-frame clonotypes and omits some of them. The sample includes about 2.3 million clones, less than 95% seen only once; the top ten take roughly 0.34%. The germline CDR1 and CDR2 sequences are SGHTA and FQGNSA. Trimming removed 5 bases at V and 10 bases at J, with 11 bases between. CDR3 length equals 12 residues. The sample was naive CD4+ T cells from PBMCs. The subset is: CD45RA+ positively selected. The chain links TRBV7-2 to TRBJ1-4; D is possibly TRBD1 (5 bases). This sequence was found in a man aged 18 to 29 in good health. Some clones in this sample may be carry-over from other donors' samples. The CDR3 sequence is CASSTGVPKLFF. CDR3 DNA: TGTGCCAGCAGCACGGGGGTGCCAAAACTGTTTTTT.